This entry lists 20 T cell receptor beta chains sequenced from one sample in a study of blood T cell repertoires in COVID-19. Some clones are missing from TCRdb's copy, which holds only in-frame ones; the method was immunoSEQ multiplex PCR. The sample carries about half a million clones, 80% to 90% recorded once. Sequencing was done on a sample of peripheral blood. The source is a human donor in a cohort sampled during active COVID-19.

The chain joins TRBV5-1 to TRBJ2-2; 7 bases match TRBD1. The length of the CDR3 is 15 residues. Germline CDR1 reads SGHRS; CDR2 reads YFSETQ. The V and J ends lost 4 bases and 1 base, in that order; junction bases with no gene match: 4. CDR3 sequence (DNA): TGCGCCAGCAGCCTGCAGGGGGAGAACACCGGGGAGCTGTTTTTT. This translates into CASSLQGENTGELFF.

This clone was observed a single time. This chain uses TRBV7-3 with TRBJ2-1; D gene uncertain. Germline V lookup: CDR1 SGHTA, CDR2 FQGTGA. The CDR3 is 12 residues long. V dropped 4 bases and J dropped 8 bases, with 9 bases sitting between them. Here the CDR3 DNA reads TGTGCCAGCAGCTACAACGTCCATGAGCAGTTCTTC. This codes for CASSYNVHEQFF.

The V and J genes are TRBV9 and TRBJ2-5; 7 bases match TRBD1. Germline V gene lookup returns CDR1 SGDLS and CDR2 YYNGEE. This CDR3 contains 16 residues. V lost 3 bases and J lost 2; bases outside the gene matches: 10. The CDR3 nucleotides are TGTGCCAGCAGCGAAGGCCAGACAGGGTTACAAGAGACCCAGTACTTC. Protein: CASSEGQTGLQETQYF.

The chain employs TRBV18 and TRBJ2-1; D gene ambiguous. Between the trimmed V and J ends, which lost 6 bases and 2 bases, there was a span of 14 bases. This CDR3 has 15 amino acids. The germline V gene has CDR1 KGHSH and CDR2 LQKENI. This chain's CDR3 is CASSFNSLPYNEQFF. The CDR3 region has the DNA TGTGCCAGCTCCTTCAACAGTCTTCCCTACAATGAGCAGTTCTTC.

The chain employs TRBV29-1 and TRBJ2-1; 9 bases align to TRBD2. Unmatched junction bases numbered 18, after V lost 6 bases and J lost 0 bases. This CDR3 has 19 amino acids. The V gene's germline CDR1 is SQVTM and CDR2 ANQGSEA. CDR3: CSVRKGAGGYVVSYNEQFF. The CDR3 DNA reads TGCAGCGTGAGAAAAGGGGCGGGAGGGTATGTGGTCTCCTACAATGAGCAGTTCTTC.

The sample holds a few counts of this clone. The V call is TRBV5-8, the J call TRBJ2-5, with D possibly being TRBD2 (5 bases). The V gene's germline CDR1 is SGHTS and CDR2 YDEGEE. CDR3 length: 15 amino acids. Trimming took off 0 bases at V and 5 bases at J, with 14 bases between the two ends. The chain's CDR3 is CASSLGRTRVETQYF. CDR3 DNA: TGTGCCAGCAGCTTGGGCCGTACTAGGGTGGAGACCCAGTACTTC.

The chain has TRBV27 and TRBJ2-3, with TRBD1 matching 8 bases. Germline V gene sequence: CDR1 MNHEY, CDR2 SMNVEV (reference sequence). This CDR3 spans 18 amino acids. V shed 3 bases, J shed 0 bases, and the junction held 11 bases outside the gene matches. In DNA form, the CDR3 reads TGTGCCAGCAGTTTTCAGGGGGCGCGGGCTACTAGCACAGATACGCAGTATTTT. Residues: CASSFQGARATSTDTQYF.

The chain has TRBV9 and TRBJ2-1, with D possibly matching TRBD1 (5 bases). There are 17 residues in the CDR3. The V end lost 2 bases, the J end lost 0 bases, and 15 bases lay between the germline ends. CDR1 and CDR2 (germline): SGDLS, YYNGEE. The CDR3 coding sequence is TGTGCCAGCAGCGTCGTGCCGGCCGACAGCTCCTACAATGAGCAGTTCTTC. Translating it yields CASSVVPADSSYNEQFF.

The genes are TRBV7-9 and TRBJ1-1, with D possibly TRBD1 on 5 matching bases. The CDR3 length is 14 residues. Trimming shortened V by 1 base and J by 8 bases, and 14 bases separated the two germline ends. Germline V lookup: CDR1 SEHNR, CDR2 FQNEAQ (reference sequence). CDR3 amino acids: CASSLVGGAAEAFF. Here the CDR3 DNA reads TGTGCCAGCAGCTTAGTGGGCGGGGCTGCAGAAGCTTTCTTT.

The table lists this clone with a count of one. The genes are TRBV28 and TRBJ1-2; D gene ambiguous. Looked up from germline, CDR1 is MDHEN and CDR2 is SYDVKM. The CDR3 sequence is 13 residues long. The V end was cut by 2 bases, the J end by 8 bases, with 12 bases between. CDR3 region: CASSLGGRGGYTF. CDR3 sequence (DNA): TGTGCCAGCAGTTTAGGCGGTCGGGGAGGCTACACCTTC.

The CDR3 protein is CASSIFPTSGSTTGELFF. The CDR3 DNA follows: TGTGCCAGTAGTATCTTCCCGACTAGCGGGAGTACCACCGGGGAGCTGTTTTTT. V gene TRBV19 combines with J gene TRBJ2-2, with TRBD2 matching 12 bases. There are 18 residues in the CDR3. V was clipped by 3 bases and J by 4 bases; unmatched bases: 9. Germline V CDR1 and CDR2: LNHDA, SQIVND (reference sequence).

This clone was counted only a few times. The chain carries TRBV6-5 and TRBJ1-3; 9 bases align to TRBD1. The CDR3 totals 15 residues. Per the germline V gene, CDR1 is MNHEY and CDR2 is SVGAGI. Trimming took 6 bases from V and 4 from J; bases not matched to a gene: 7. For the CDR3, the DNA is TGTGCCAGCAGGCCGACAGGGGGGTCCGGAAACACCATATATTTT. Translated: CASRPTGGSGNTIYF.

V gene TRBV19 combines with J gene TRBJ2-7; TRBD1 matches 7 bases. In germline, CDR1 is LNHDA, CDR2 SQIVND (reference sequence). The CDR3 loop spans 14 amino acids. The trim removed 6 bases at V and 3 bases at J, leaving 8 bases unmatched. CDR3: CASRGLGTDYEQYF. The CDR3 region has the DNA TGTGCCAGTAGGGGATTAGGGACAGACTACGAGCAGTACTTC.

The chain carries TRBV30 and TRBJ2-7, with D unclear. Germline-derived CDR1 and CDR2 are GTSNPN and SVGIG (reference sequence). V shed 7 bases and J shed 2 bases, with 18 bases lying between them. The CDR3 loop spans 14 amino acids. The CDR3 reads CAYGSPGSTYEQYF. The DNA of the CDR3 is TGTGCCTATGGCTCCCCAGGATCTACCTACGAGCAGTACTTC.

This clone was seen a few times. V usage is TRBV6-5 and J usage is TRBJ2-7, with 9 positions matching TRBD2. The V segment lost 6 bases and the J segment 9 bases; nucleotides outside the gene matches: 9. This CDR3 is 13 amino acids long. Looked up from germline, CDR1 is MNHEY and CDR2 is SVGAGI. The CDR3 loop is CASSLAGHLRQYF. For the CDR3, the DNA is TGTGCCAGCAGCCTAGCGGGGCACCTCCGGCAGTACTTC.

For the CDR3, the DNA is TGTGCCAGCAGCCTGATCCCGGGACAGGGCCCCAATGAGCAGTTCTTC. It codes for CASSLIPGQGPNEQFF. This chain connects TRBV5-5 to TRBJ2-1; 9 bases fit TRBD1. The CDR3 is 16 amino acids. V shed 4 bases, J shed 6 bases, and the junction held 11 bases outside the gene matches. Germline lookup yields CDR1 SGHKS and CDR2 YYEKEE (reference sequence).

The V and J genes are TRBV18 and TRBJ2-3; D is undetermined. The V end lost 0 bases, the J end lost 4 bases, and 8 bases lay between the germline ends. The germline V gene has CDR1 KGHSH and CDR2 LQKENI. The CDR3 totals 14 residues. The CDR3 is CASSPPEYPDTQYF. DNA of the CDR3: TGTGCCAGCTCACCACCCGAGTACCCAGATACGCAGTATTTT.

The chain uses TRBV12-3 or TRBV12-4 and TRBJ1-2; the D gene is possibly TRBD1 (6 bases). The CDR3 is 13 amino acids. V was cut by 3 bases and J by 8 bases, with 13 bases left in between. This CDR3 is CASSFGTQIGYTF. Here the CDR3 DNA reads TGTGCCAGCAGTTTTGGGACACAGATAGGCTACACCTTC.

The V call is TRBV28, the J call TRBJ2-3; no definite D call. Germline loops: CDR1 MDHEN, CDR2 SYDVKM. The CDR3 runs to 14 residues. V was cut by 5 bases and J by 0 bases, with 9 bases left in between. CDR3 bases: TGTGCCAGCAGTGACACCCCTAGCACAGATACGCAGTATTTT. Translating gives CASSDTPSTDTQYF.

This clone was counted once. The CDR3 protein is CASNRVTTDTQYF. DNA for the CDR3: TGTGCCAGTAACAGGGTGACCACAGATACGCAGTATTTT. This chain links TRBV12-3 or TRBV12-4 with TRBJ2-3; D might be TRBD1 (6 bases). CDR3 length: 13 residues. V gave up 9 bases and J gave up 2 bases, with 12 bases separating them.